The 5 T cell receptor beta chains in this list originate from one sample, sequenced in a study of cytomegalovirus exposure and HLA in healthy donors. This table comes from immunoSEQ multiplex PCR, and its TCRdb copy is limited to in-frame clones, with some not included. The sample contains tens of thousands of clones, roughly 91% of which appear only once. The sequencing sample was made of PBMCs. The source of these receptors is a woman in her thirties in good health and CMV-seronegative.

This chain uses TRBV28 with TRBJ2-1; 11 bases fit TRBD1. Per germline, CDR1 MDHEN and CDR2 SYDVKM. The CDR3 is 15 amino acids. Germline trimming cut 4 bases from V and 6 bases from J; bases unmatched to any gene: 5. The CDR3 here is CASSYGTGGFNEQFF. CDR3 DNA sequence: TGTGCCAGCAGTTACGGGACAGGGGGATTCAATGAGCAGTTCTTC.

V usage is TRBV7-9 and J usage is TRBJ2-3, with 9 bases aligning to TRBD1. CDR3 length: 17 amino acids. V lost 1 base to trimming and J lost 1 base; unmatched junction nucleotides: 6. Looked up from germline, CDR1 is SEHNR and CDR2 is FQNEAQ (reference sequence). The CDR3 DNA reads TGTGCCAGCAGCTTAGTTCCGGGACAGGGAGGCACAGATACGCAGTATTTT. This sequence encodes CASSLVPGQGGTDTQYF.

The V call is TRBV19, the J call TRBJ1-2; 8 positions agree with TRBD1. Germline V gene lookup returns CDR1 LNHDA and CDR2 SQIVND (reference sequence). This CDR3 has 14 amino acids. With V trimmed by 3 bases and J by 11 bases, 11 bases remained unmatched. CDR3 DNA sequence: TGTGCCAGTAGTATCGGTCCCGGGACAGGCCGATACACCTTC. Its protein product is CASSIGPGTGRYTF.

In DNA, the CDR3 is TGCGCCAGCAGCCAAGCCGACAGGATCCACTACGAGCAGTACTTC. Protein sequence: CASSQADRIHYEQYF. The chain joins TRBV4-1 to TRBJ2-7, with D maybe TRBD1 (6 bases). The germline CDR1 and CDR2 sequences are MGHRA and YSYEKL. This CDR3 has 15 residues. The V end was cut by 1 base, the J end by 3 bases, with 13 bases between.

This CDR3 is CASSPGIREALQETQYF. CDR3 DNA sequence: TGTGCCAGCAGCCCGGGGATCCGGGAAGCCCTTCAAGAGACCCAGTACTTC. J is TRBJ2-5 and V is TRBV5-4, with D possibly matching TRBD2 (5 bases). V was pared by 4 bases and J by 2 bases, with 21 bases between. Germline V gives CDR1 SGHNT, CDR2 YYREEE (reference sequence). CDR3 length equals 17 residues.